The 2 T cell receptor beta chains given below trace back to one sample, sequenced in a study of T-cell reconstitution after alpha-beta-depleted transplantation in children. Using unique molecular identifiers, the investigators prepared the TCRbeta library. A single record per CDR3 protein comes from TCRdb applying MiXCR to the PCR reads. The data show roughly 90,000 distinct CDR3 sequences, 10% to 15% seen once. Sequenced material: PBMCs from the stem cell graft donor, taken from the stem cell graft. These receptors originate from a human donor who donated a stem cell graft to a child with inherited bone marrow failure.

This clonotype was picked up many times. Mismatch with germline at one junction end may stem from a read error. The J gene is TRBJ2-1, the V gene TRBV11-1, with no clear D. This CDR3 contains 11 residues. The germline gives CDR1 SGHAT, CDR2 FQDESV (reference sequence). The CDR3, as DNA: TGTGCCAGCAGCTCCAACAATGAGCAGTTCTTC. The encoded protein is CASSSNNEQFF.

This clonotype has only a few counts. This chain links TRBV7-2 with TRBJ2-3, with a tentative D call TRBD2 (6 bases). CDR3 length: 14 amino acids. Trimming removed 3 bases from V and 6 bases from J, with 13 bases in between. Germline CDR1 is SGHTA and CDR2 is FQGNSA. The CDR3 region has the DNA TGTGCCAGCAGCTTTGGGGGGAGTTCGGATACGCAGTATTTT. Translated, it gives CASSFGGSSDTQYF.